The entry below describes one T cell receptor (beta chain). The data derive from a study of cytomegalovirus exposure and HLA in healthy donors. CDR3 size: 15 residues. J lost 0 bases, V lost 5 bases, and 7 bases had no gene match. CDR1 is GTSNPN, CDR2 SVGIG, per germline (reference sequence). PCR employed 60 Vbeta and 13 Jbeta primers. Assay: immunoSEQ multiplex PCR; the TCRdb copy retains only in-frame clones and omits some. The data show some 120,000 clones, and the top ten clones hold approximately 2%. Sequences were obtained from PBMCs. The chain joins TRBV30 to TRBJ2-1; TRBD2 aligns across 7 bases. The receptor was isolated from a man in his forties or fifties in good health and CMV-seronegative. The CDR3 DNA is TGTGCCTGGGGGAGACTAGCCAGCTCCTACAATGAGCAGTTCTTC. It is translated as CAWGRLASSYNEQFF.